This is a list of T cell receptor beta chains from one sample in a study of T-cell memory formation after mild COVID-19. TCRdb reanalysed the 5' RACE reads using MiXCR and keeps one entry per CDR3 protein. Of 550,000 to 650,000 distinct CDR3 sequences listed, around 16% are singletons. The sample taken for sequencing was PBMCs or a T cell subset sorted from them (not recorded which). The receptors stem from an adult woman who had mild COVID-19 (a few samples of this study predate the infection). Cell type and time point are not known. Both conserved end residues are part of each CDR3. D genes are given only for firm matches. Some rows mark clone size as missing; the rest say once, few, many or name a class of expanded clone.

>TRBV27|TRBD1|few|TRBJ1-4
TGTGCCAGCAAAACCACAGGGGGAGCTAATGAAAAACTGTTTTTT
CASKTTGGANEKLFF
>TRBV10-3|TRBD2|.|TRBJ2-7
TGTGCCATCTCGGAGGGGGGGACTAGCGGTCCCTACGAGCAGTACTTC
CAISEGGTSGPYEQYF
>TRBV5-4|.|many|TRBJ1-1
TGTGCCAGCAGCTTGGCCGCCGAGAACACTGAAGCTTTCTTT
CASSLAAENTEAFF
>TRBV5-1|TRBD1|few|TRBJ1-1
TGCGCCAGCAGCTTGATTCCGGGACAGGGCACTGAAGCTTTCTTT
CASSLIPGQGTEAFF
>TRBV7-2|TRBD1|.|TRBJ2-7
TGTGCCAGCAGCGGGGACAGGGGAAGGACCTACGAGCAGTACTTC
CASSGDRGRTYEQYF
>TRBV18|.|.|TRBJ1-4
TGTGCCAGCTCACCGGGGAGCCGGGATGAAAAACTGTTTTTT
CASSPGSRDEKLFF
>TRBV27|TRBD2|.|TRBJ2-1
TGTGCCAGCAGTCCTCGGACTAGCGGGAACCATGAGCAGTTCTTC
CASSPRTSGNHEQFF
>TRBV5-1|.|few|TRBJ2-7
TGCGCCAGCAGCTCACAGGGTCCCTACGAGCAGTACTTC
CASSSQGPYEQYF
>TRBV7-2|.|.|TRBJ1-2
TGTGCCAGCAGCTTAGCCCAGGGAGACGGCTATGGCTACACCTTC
CASSLAQGDGYGYTF
>TRBV12-3/TRBV12-4|.|few|TRBJ2-1
TGTGCCAGCAGCACAGGACCTGGGGGGACTGCAAGCAATGAGCAGTTCTTC
CASSTGPGGTASNEQFF
>TRBV24-1|.|.|TRBJ1-4
TGTGCCACCAGTGATCCCCAGACGGAAAAACTGTTTTTT
CATSDPQTEKLFF
>TRBV3-1|.|.|TRBJ1-1
TGTGCCAGCAGCCAAATGAGTGGTGCTGAAGCTTTCTTT
CASSQMSGAEAFF
>TRBV4-1|.|.|TRBJ1-4
TGCGCCAGCAGCCAAGATCCGGGGATGGAAAAACTGTTTTTT
CASSQDPGMEKLFF
>TRBV29-1|.|few|TRBJ2-1
TGCAGCGTTGAGGTCGGGGAGGACAATGAGCAGTTCTTC
CSVEVGEDNEQFF
>TRBV6-5|.|few|TRBJ1-3
TGTGCCAGCAGAGAGGACAGCGTCTCTGGAAACACCATATATTTT
CASREDSVSGNTIYF
>TRBV7-9|.|many|TRBJ2-3
TGTGCCAGCAGCTTAGAAATCGGCCTTTCCACAGATACGCAGTATTTT
CASSLEIGLSTDTQYF
>TRBV5-1|.|many|TRBJ2-7
TGCGCCAGCAAGACGGAGAGCTACGAGCAGTACTTC
CASKTESYEQYF
>TRBV24-1|TRBD1|many|TRBJ2-2
TGTGCCACCAGTGATTATGAGACAGGGGACACCGGGGAGCTGTTTTTT
CATSDYETGDTGELFF
>TRBV12-3/TRBV12-4|.|few|TRBJ1-1
TGTGCCAGCAGGATCCAGGGTAGTACTGAAGCTTTCTTT
CASRIQGSTEAFF
>TRBV29-1|.|few|TRBJ2-7
TGCAGCGTTGAAAAGGTCGGCGAGCAGTACTTC
CSVEKVGEQYF
>TRBV19|.|few|TRBJ2-7
TGTGCCAGTAGTATTGGGAACTCCTACGAGCAGTACTTC
CASSIGNSYEQYF
>TRBV6-2/TRBV6-3|TRBD1|few|TRBJ1-5
TGTGCCAGCAGCCCGGGACAGGGGGCGCGGAGCAATCAGCCCCAGCATTTT
CASSPGQGARSNQPQHF
>TRBV7-8|.|few|TRBJ2-1
TGTGCCAGCAGCTTAGACTTTTCAGGCACCCGCTCCTACAATGAGCAGTTCTTC
CASSLDFSGTRSYNEQFF
>TRBV7-2|TRBD1|few|TRBJ2-3
TGTGCCAGCAGCCTACAGGGGGCTAATGCAGATACGCAGTATTTT
CASSLQGANADTQYF
>TRBV7-9|.|.|TRBJ1-2
TGTGCCAGCAGCTTAGAGGCCGCCGGCTACACCTTC
CASSLEAAGYTF
>TRBV7-2|TRBD1|.|TRBJ2-7
TGTGCCAGCAGATACCCGGGACAGGGGGTCGACGAGCAGTACTTC
CASRYPGQGVDEQYF
>TRBV6-5|TRBD2|.|TRBJ2-3
TGTGCCAGCAGTGATGGACCGGGACTAGCGGCAGATACGCAGTATTTT
CASSDGPGLAADTQYF